This T cell receptor beta chain appears in the sequencing data of a study of cytomegalovirus exposure and HLA in healthy donors. TCRdb keeps only in-frame clones here, not all; method: immunoSEQ multiplex PCR. The sample lists about 95,000 clones; 85% were seen once. Study-level results: Both high specificity and high sensitivity reportedly marked the classifier's diagnosis of cytomegalovirus status. Most sequenced TCRs were rare (though some public TCRs occurred in many donors). Cytomegalovirus association was listed for approximately 160 TCR beta chains.

Of note for this clone: The antigen is not known.

Germline V gives CDR1 SGHRS, CDR2 YFSETQ. This CDR3 has 14 residues. The V segment lost 4 bases and the J segment 7 bases; nucleotides outside the gene matches: 7. The sequence derives from a man between 18 and 35 years old in good health and CMV-seropositive. Input material: PBMCs. The chain joins TRBV5-1 to TRBJ2-2, with TRBD1 identical over 7 bases. The CDR3 sequence: CASSLRQGHGELFF. The CDR3 nucleotides read TGCGCCAGCAGCCTACGACAGGGTCACGGGGAGCTGTTTTTT.